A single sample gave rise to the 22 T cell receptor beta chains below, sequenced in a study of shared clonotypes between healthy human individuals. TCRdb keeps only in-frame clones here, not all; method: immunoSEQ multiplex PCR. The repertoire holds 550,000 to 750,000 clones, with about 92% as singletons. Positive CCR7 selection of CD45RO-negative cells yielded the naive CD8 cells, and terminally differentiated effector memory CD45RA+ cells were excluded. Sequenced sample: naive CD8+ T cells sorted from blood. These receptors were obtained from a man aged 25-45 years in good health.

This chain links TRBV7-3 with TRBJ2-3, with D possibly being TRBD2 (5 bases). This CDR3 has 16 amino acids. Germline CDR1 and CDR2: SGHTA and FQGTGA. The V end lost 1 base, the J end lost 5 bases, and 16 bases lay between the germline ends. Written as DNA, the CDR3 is TGTGCCAGCAGCTTAATTAGTCGGGAAGGGAGAGATACGCAGTATTTT. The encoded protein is CASSLISREGRDTQYF.

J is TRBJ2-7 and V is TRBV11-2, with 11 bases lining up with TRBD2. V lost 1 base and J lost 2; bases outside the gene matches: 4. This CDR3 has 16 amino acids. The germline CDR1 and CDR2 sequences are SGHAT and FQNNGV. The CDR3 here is CASSLGLGLAAYEQYF. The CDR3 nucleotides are TGTGCCAGCAGCTTAGGTTTGGGACTAGCGGCCTACGAGCAGTACTTC.

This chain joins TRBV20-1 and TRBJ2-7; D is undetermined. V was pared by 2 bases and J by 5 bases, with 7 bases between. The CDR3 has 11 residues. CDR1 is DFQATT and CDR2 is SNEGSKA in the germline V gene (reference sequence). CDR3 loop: CSARRSDEQYF. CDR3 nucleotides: TGCAGTGCTAGACGGTCAGACGAGCAGTACTTC.

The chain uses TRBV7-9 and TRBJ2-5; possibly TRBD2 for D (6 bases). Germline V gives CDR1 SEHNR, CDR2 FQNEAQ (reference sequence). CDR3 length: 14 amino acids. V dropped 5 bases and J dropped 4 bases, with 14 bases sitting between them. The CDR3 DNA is TGTGCCAGCAGCCTTGAGACTAGTATAGAGACCCAGTACTTC. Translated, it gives CASSLETSIETQYF.

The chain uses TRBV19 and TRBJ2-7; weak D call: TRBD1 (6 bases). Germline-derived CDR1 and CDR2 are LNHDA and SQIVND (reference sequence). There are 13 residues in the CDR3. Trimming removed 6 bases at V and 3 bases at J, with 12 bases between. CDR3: CASRRQGNYEQYF. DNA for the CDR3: TGTGCCAGTAGGAGGCAGGGGAACTACGAGCAGTACTTC. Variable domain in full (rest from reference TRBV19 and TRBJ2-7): DGGITQSPKYLFRKEGQNVTLSCEQNLNHDAMYWYRQDPGQGLRLIYYSQIVNDFQKGDIAEGYSVSREKKESFPLTVTSAQKNPTAFYLCASRRQGNYEQYFGPGTRLTVT.

The CDR3, as DNA: TGTGCCAGCAGCCTGGGGCCGGGGACAGGCACCTCCGAGCAGTACTTC. Amino acid sequence: CASSLGPGTGTSEQYF. The rearrangement uses TRBV27 and TRBJ2-7; 8 nucleotides match TRBD1. Per the germline V gene, CDR1 is MNHEY and CDR2 is SMNVEV (reference sequence). The V gene end was trimmed by 6 bases and the J gene end by 6 bases; junction bases not matched to a gene: 16. CDR3 length: 16 residues.

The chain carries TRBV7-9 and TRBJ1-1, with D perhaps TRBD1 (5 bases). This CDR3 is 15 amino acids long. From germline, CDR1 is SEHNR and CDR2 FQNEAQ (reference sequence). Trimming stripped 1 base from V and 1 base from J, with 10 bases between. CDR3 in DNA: TGTGCCAGCAGCTTAGGGTGGACATCGAACACTGAAGCTTTCTTT. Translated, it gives CASSLGWTSNTEAFF.

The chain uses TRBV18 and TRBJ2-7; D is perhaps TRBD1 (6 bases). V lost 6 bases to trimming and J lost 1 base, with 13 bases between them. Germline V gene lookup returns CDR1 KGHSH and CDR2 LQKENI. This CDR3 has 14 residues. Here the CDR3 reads CASSTADRSYEQYF. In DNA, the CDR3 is TGTGCCAGCTCTACCGCCGACAGGTCCTACGAGCAGTACTTC.

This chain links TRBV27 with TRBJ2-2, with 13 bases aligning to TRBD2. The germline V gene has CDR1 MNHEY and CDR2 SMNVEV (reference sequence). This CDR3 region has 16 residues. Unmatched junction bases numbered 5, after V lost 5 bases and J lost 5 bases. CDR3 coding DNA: TGTGCCAGCAGTGAACTAGCGGGAGGGCAGACCGGGGAGCTGTTTTTT. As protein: CASSELAGGQTGELFF.

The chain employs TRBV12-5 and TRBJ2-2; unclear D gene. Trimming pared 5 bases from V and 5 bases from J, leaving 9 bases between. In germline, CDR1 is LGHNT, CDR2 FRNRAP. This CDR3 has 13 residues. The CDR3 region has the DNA TGTGCTAGTGGTCCGGGCCCAACCGGGGAGCTGTTTTTT. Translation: CASGPGPTGELFF. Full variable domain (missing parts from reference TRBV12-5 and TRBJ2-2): DARVTQTPRHKVTEMGQEVTMRCQPILGHNTVFWYRQTMMQGLELLAYFRNRAPLDDSGMPKDRFSAEMPDATLATLKIQPSEPRDSAVYFCASGPGPTGELFFGEGSRLTVL.

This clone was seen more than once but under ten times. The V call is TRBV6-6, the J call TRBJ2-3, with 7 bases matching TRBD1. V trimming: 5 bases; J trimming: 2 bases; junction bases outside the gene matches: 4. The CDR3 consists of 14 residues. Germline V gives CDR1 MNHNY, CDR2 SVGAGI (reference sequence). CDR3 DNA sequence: TGTGCCAGCAGTCCCCAGGGGGACACAGATACGCAGTATTTT. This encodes CASSPQGDTDTQYF.

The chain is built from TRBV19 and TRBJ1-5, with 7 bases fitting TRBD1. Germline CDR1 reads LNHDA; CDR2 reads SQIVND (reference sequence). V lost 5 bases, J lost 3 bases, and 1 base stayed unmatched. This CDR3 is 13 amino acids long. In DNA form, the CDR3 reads TGTGCCAGTAGTGACAGGGCCAATCAGCCCCAGCATTTT. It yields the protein CASSDRANQPQHF.

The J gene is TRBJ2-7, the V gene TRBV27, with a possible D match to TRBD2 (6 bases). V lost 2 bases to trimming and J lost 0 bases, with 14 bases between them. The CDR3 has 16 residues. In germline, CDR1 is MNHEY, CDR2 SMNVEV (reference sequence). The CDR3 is CASSLTAGQSSYEQYF. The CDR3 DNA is TGTGCCAGCAGTTTAACTGCGGGGCAAAGCTCCTACGAGCAGTACTTC.

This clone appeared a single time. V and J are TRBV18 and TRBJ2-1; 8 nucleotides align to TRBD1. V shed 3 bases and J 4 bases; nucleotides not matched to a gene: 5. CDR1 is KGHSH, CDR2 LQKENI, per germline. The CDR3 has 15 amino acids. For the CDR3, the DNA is TGTGCCAGCTCACCGGGACAGGAGTATTACAATGAGCAGTTCTTC. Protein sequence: CASSPGQEYYNEQFF.

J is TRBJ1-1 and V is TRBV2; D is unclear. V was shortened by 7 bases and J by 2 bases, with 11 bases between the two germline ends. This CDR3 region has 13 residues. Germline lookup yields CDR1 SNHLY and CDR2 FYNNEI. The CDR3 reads CASIEVGNTEAFF. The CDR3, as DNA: TGTGCCAGCATCGAGGTAGGCAACACTGAAGCTTTCTTT. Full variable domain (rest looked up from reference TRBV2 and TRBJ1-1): EPEVTQTPSHQVTQMGQEVILRCVPISNHLYFYWYRQILGQKVEFLVSFYNNEISEKSEIFDDQFSVERPDGSNFTLKIRSTKLEDSAMYFCASIEVGNTEAFFGQGTRLTVV.

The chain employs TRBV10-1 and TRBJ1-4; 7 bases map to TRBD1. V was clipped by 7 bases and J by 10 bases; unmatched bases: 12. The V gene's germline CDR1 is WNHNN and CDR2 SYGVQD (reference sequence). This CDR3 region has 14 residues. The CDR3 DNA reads TGCGCCAGCAACCTCCCAGGGGGGTCGCGAAAACTGTTTTTT. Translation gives CASNLPGGSRKLFF.

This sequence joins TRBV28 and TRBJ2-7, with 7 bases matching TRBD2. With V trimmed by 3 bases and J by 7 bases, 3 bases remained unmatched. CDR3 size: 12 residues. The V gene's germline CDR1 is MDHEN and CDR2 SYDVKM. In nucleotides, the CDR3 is TGTGCCAGCAGTTTTTGGGGGGGTGAGCAGTACTTC. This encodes CASSFWGGEQYF.

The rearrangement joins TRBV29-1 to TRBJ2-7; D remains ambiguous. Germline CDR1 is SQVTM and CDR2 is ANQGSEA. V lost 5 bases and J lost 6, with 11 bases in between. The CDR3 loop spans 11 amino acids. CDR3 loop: CSVQSLVEQYF. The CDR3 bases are TGCAGCGTTCAGTCCCTCGTCGAGCAGTACTTC.

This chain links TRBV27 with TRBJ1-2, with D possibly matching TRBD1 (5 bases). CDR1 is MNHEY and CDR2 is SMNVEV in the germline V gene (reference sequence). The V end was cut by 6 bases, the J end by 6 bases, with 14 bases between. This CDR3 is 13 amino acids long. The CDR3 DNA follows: TGTGCCAGCAGAGCAGCAGGGTTGGATGGCTACACCTTC. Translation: CASRAAGLDGYTF.

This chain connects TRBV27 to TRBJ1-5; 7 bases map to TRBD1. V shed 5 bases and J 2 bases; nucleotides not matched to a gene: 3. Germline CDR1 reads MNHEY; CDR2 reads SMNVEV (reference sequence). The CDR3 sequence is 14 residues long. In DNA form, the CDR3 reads TGTGCCAGCAGTATAGGACAGGGCAATCAGCCCCAGCATTTT. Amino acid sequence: CASSIGQGNQPQHF.

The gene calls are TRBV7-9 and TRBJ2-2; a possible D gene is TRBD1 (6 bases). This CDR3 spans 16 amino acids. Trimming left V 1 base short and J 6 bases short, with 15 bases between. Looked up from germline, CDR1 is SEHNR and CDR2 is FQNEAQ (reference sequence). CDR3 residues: CASSLVGQGTPGELFF. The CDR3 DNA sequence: TGTGCCAGCAGCTTAGTTGGTCAGGGGACCCCCGGGGAGCTGTTTTTT.

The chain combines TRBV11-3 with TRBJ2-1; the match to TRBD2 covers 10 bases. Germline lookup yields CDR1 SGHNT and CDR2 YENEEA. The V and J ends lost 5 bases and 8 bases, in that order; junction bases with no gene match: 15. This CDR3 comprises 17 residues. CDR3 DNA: TGTGCCAGCAGCCCCCCGGAGCGGGAGGGCCTAGGCGATGAGCAGTTCTTC. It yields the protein CASSPPEREGLGDEQFF. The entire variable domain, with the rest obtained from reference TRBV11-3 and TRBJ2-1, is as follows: EAGVVQSPRYKIIEKKQPVAFWCNPISGHNTLYWYLQNLGQGPELLIRYENEEAVDDSQLPKDRFSAERLKGVDSTLKIQPAELGDSAVYLCASSPPEREGLGDEQFFGPGTRLTVL.